This TCR beta chain stems from a study of T cell repertoires in ileal Crohn's disease. This clone showed up just once. The target antigen is unknown. The study's findings and limits: Active smokers at surgery had more clonal expansions than non-smokers.

Data came from immunoSEQ multiplex PCR; TCRdb stores just in-frame clones and leaves some out. The sample lists 13,000 or so clones, 65% to 80% occurring once. Time point: neoterminal ileum biopsy at postoperative endoscopy, about 6 months after surgery. V was cut by 6 bases and J by 7 bases, with 18 bases left in between. The V gene's germline CDR1 is MNHEY and CDR2 SVGAGI. CDR3 length: 15 amino acids. Input material: ileal tissue. The receptor comes from an adult with Crohn's disease. The chain links TRBV6-5 to TRBJ1-4; D gene ambiguous. CDR3 sequence (DNA): TGTGCCAGCAGCGCCCAGTACGGAAGAGGTGAAAAACTGTTTTTT. Translated, it gives CASSAQYGRGEKLFF.